The 21 T cell receptor beta chains below come from one sample, sequenced in a study of shared clonotypes between healthy human individuals. Only in-frame clones appear in the TCRdb table, and some are missing; sequencing was by immunoSEQ multiplex PCR. The repertoire includes 800,000 to 1,200,000 clones, about four fifths of them detected once, and approximately 0.52% sits in the top ten. The material sequenced was memory CD4+ T cells from PBMCs. Noted subset: CD45RA-negative fraction. These receptors all come from a young man in good health. Some clones in this sample may be carry-over from other donors' samples.

This clone was recorded a few times. V and J are TRBV6-1 and TRBJ2-7; D gene unclear. Looked up from germline, CDR1 is MNHNS and CDR2 is SASEGT. The V gene lost 5 bases and the J gene lost 0 bases, with 8 bases spanning the gap. The CDR3 length is 13 residues. In DNA, the CDR3 is TGTGCCAGCAGTAACCTTGCCTCCTACGAGCAGTACTTC. Protein: CASSNLASYEQYF.

The V call is TRBV6-5, the J call TRBJ1-2; D is unresolved. CDR1 and CDR2 from the germline V gene are MNHEY and SVGAGI. V was cut by 8 bases and J by 7 bases, with 14 bases left in between. This CDR3 comprises 12 residues. CDR3 loop: CASGRRESGYTF. CDR3 coding DNA: TGTGCCAGCGGACGTCGGGAGAGTGGCTACACCTTC.

The CDR3 is CASSYEIGEWGYGYTF. The DNA of the CDR3 is TGTGCCAGCAGTTACGAGATTGGGGAGTGGGGCTATGGCTACACCTTC. The rearrangement uses TRBV6-6 and TRBJ1-2; D gene ambiguous. Looked up from germline, CDR1 is MNHNY and CDR2 is SVGAGI (reference sequence). The CDR3 is 16 amino acids. Trimming removed 2 bases from V and 4 bases from J, with 17 bases in between.

This clone was observed once. This is likely an artifact of a read error, given a far larger clone one base away. The genes are TRBV28 and TRBJ2-7; D ambiguous. This CDR3 region has 14 residues. Germline lookup yields CDR1 MDHEN and CDR2 SYDVKM. CDR3 loop: CANSLWAGNYEQYF. The CDR3 nucleotides are TGTGCCAACAGTTTATGGGCAGGAAACTACGAGCAGTACTTC.

The chain uses TRBV9 and TRBJ2-7; the D is unclear. V lost 4 bases and J lost 0, with 11 bases in between. This CDR3 is 14 amino acids long. Looked up from germline, CDR1 is SGDLS and CDR2 is YYNGEE. CDR3: CASSPYRSSYEQYF. CDR3 coding DNA: TGTGCCAGCAGCCCATATCGATCCTCCTACGAGCAGTACTTC.

This chain connects TRBV6-5 to TRBJ1-5; D gene unclear. The CDR3 extends over 14 amino acids. The V and J ends lost 0 bases and 4 bases respectively, with 7 bases between them. Germline values: CDR1 MNHEY, CDR2 SVGAGI. DNA of the CDR3: TGTGCCAGCAGTTACTCTTATACTAATCAGCCCCAGCATTTT. Protein product: CASSYSYTNQPQHF.

V gene TRBV6-5 combines with J gene TRBJ1-5; tentative D call: TRBD1 (5 bases). CDR1 is MNHEY, CDR2 SVGAGI, per germline. This CDR3 contains 15 residues. Between the trimmed V and J ends, which lost 6 bases and 1 base, there was a span of 13 bases. CDR3 protein: CASRHRGGSNQPQHF. The CDR3 region has the DNA TGTGCCAGCAGGCATAGGGGAGGGAGCAATCAGCCCCAGCATTTT.

In its sample, this clone was seen once. The chain recombines TRBV6-1 with TRBJ2-5; D gene unclear. Trimming stripped 8 bases from V and 2 bases from J, with 6 bases between. The CDR3 covers 11 residues. Germline CDR1 and CDR2: MNHNS and SASEGT. CDR3 protein: CASVGQETQYF. The DNA of the CDR3 is TGTGCCAGCGTCGGACAAGAGACCCAGTACTTC.

The gene calls are TRBV5-1 and TRBJ2-1, with D maybe TRBD2 (6 bases). CDR3 size: 16 residues. V was trimmed by 0 bases and J by 5 bases, leaving 15 bases between them. Germline loops: CDR1 SGHRS, CDR2 YFSETQ. CDR3 region: CASSLGPGTGHNEQFF. In DNA, the CDR3 is TGCGCCAGCAGCTTGGGTCCAGGGACTGGCCACAATGAGCAGTTCTTC.

The CDR3 DNA sequence: TGTGCCTGGAGTGCCATCGGGGCCGGGGAGCTGTTTTTT. It yields the protein CAWSAIGAGELFF. V gene TRBV30 combines with J gene TRBJ2-2, with D perhaps TRBD2 (5 bases). This CDR3 comprises 13 residues. V was cut by 1 base and J by 6 bases, with 9 bases left in between. Germline-derived CDR1 and CDR2 are GTSNPN and SVGIG (reference sequence).

The chain uses TRBV19 and TRBJ2-7; D gene uncertain. The CDR3 runs to 12 residues. Trimming stripped 7 bases from V and 6 bases from J, with 13 bases between. Per the germline V gene, CDR1 is LNHDA and CDR2 is SQIVND (reference sequence). The CDR3 DNA reads TGTGCCAGTACCTCGCGAACCCTCGAGCAGTACTTC. Translated: CASTSRTLEQYF.

Turning to this clone: This CDR3 is also generated by other DNA sequences in the sample. The V call is TRBV5-1, the J call TRBJ1-2; TRBD1 is a possible D gene (6 bases). The V gene's germline CDR1 is SGHRS and CDR2 YFSETQ. CDR3 length: 14 residues. The germline V and J ends were trimmed by 3 bases and 2 bases, with 11 bases remaining between them. Here the CDR3 DNA reads TGCGCCAGCAGCTCTGGACAGCCGAACTATGGCTACACCTTC. Its translation is CASSSGQPNYGYTF.

The J gene is TRBJ1-1, the V gene TRBV11-1, with D maybe TRBD1 (5 bases). V lost 2 bases, J lost 1 base, and 8 bases lay in between. Germline V gene data show CDR1 as SGHAT and CDR2 as FQDESV (reference sequence). CDR3 length: 14 amino acids. The CDR3 spells CASSLFGGNTEAFF. The CDR3 bases are TGTGCCAGCAGCTTATTTGGGGGGAACACTGAAGCTTTCTTT.

The chain uses TRBV5-4 and TRBJ2-7, with D maybe TRBD2 (5 bases). With 3 bases removed from V and 3 bases from J, the gap between germline ends came to 16 bases. The germline V gene has CDR1 SGHNT and CDR2 YYREEE (reference sequence). The CDR3 loop spans 15 amino acids. The CDR3 DNA reads as TGTGCCAGCAGCTACAGTACGGGGTACTACTACGAGCAGTACTTC. It encodes CASSYSTGYYYEQYF.

The chain has TRBV7-9 and TRBJ2-3; the D gene is possibly TRBD1 (6 bases). This CDR3 is built from 17 residues. CDR1 is SEHNR, CDR2 FQNEAQ, per germline (reference sequence). The ends were cut back, 4 bases at V and 0 bases at J, with 17 bases in the middle. CDR3 bases: TGTGCCAGCAGCTCGCCCCAGGACAGTATTAGCACAGATACGCAGTATTTT. Encoded protein: CASSSPQDSISTDTQYF. Using reference TRBV7-9 and TRBJ2-3 for the parts outside the CDR3, the full variable domain is DTGVSQNPRHKITKRGQNVTFRCDPISEHNRLYWYRQTLGQGPEFLTYFQNEAQLEKSRLLSDRFSAERPKGSFSTLEIQRTEQGDSAMYLCASSSPQDSISTDTQYFGPGTRLTVL.

V usage is TRBV27 and J usage is TRBJ2-2, with 8 bases lining up with TRBD1. The germline V gene encodes CDR1 MNHEY and CDR2 SMNVEV (reference sequence). The CDR3 contains 15 residues. V was clipped by 3 bases and J by 3 bases; unmatched bases: 3. In DNA, the CDR3 is TGTGCCAGCAGTTTTTCCAGGGGGCACACCGGGGAGCTGTTTTTT. Protein sequence: CASSFSRGHTGELFF.

The chain joins TRBV5-1 to TRBJ2-7, with D maybe TRBD2 (5 bases). V was shortened by 4 bases and J by 4 bases, with 18 bases between the two germline ends. Germline V CDR1 and CDR2: SGHRS, YFSETQ. The length of the CDR3 is 15 residues. The CDR3 protein is CASSPGGFSQYEQYF. The CDR3 nucleotides read TGCGCCAGCAGCCCCGGCGGGTTTTCCCAATACGAGCAGTACTTC.

This clone was detected only a few times. The chain has TRBV5-6 and TRBJ2-5; 9 bases are a match to TRBD2. This CDR3 contains 16 residues. V was pared by 2 bases and J by 1 base, with 6 bases of the junction left unmatched. CDR1 SGHDT and CDR2 YYEEEE come from the germline V gene. Written as DNA, the CDR3 is TGTGCCAGCAGCTTTATTGGCGGGAGGGTCCAAGAGACCCAGTACTTC. It translates to CASSFIGGRVQETQYF.

This chain uses TRBV2 with TRBJ2-5, with TRBD2 matching 7 bases. The germline gives CDR1 SNHLY, CDR2 FYNNEI. The CDR3 consists of 11 residues. J gave up 5 bases and V 8 bases, and 2 bases lay outside the gene matches. The CDR3 DNA is TGTGCCAGCTTGGGGGGGGAGACCCAGTACTTC. Protein product: CASLGGETQYF. The whole variable domain, filled in from reference TRBV2 and TRBJ2-5, reads EPEVTQTPSHQVTQMGQEVILRCVPISNHLYFYWYRQILGQKVEFLVSFYNNEISEKSEIFDDQFSVERPDGSNFTLKIRSTKLEDSAMYFCASLGGETQYFGPGTRLLVL.

This chain joins TRBV6-6 and TRBJ2-7, with 11 bases that match TRBD2. The CDR3 runs 14 residues. The germline V gene has CDR1 MNHNY and CDR2 SVGAGI (reference sequence). The V and J ends lost 6 bases and 5 bases, in that order; junction bases with no gene match: 6. The DNA of the CDR3 is TGTGCCAGCAGGACACCTAGCGGGAGGAACGAGCAGTACTTC. Amino acids: CASRTPSGRNEQYF.

This clone has a handful of counts. The gene calls are TRBV11-2 and TRBJ1-5; 9 bases align to TRBD1. The V gene end was trimmed by 2 bases and the J gene end by 5 bases; junction bases not matched to a gene: 7. Per the germline V gene, CDR1 is SGHAT and CDR2 is FQNNGV. The length of the CDR3 is 16 residues. The CDR3 here is CASSLPDRGSDQPQHF. The CDR3 nucleotides read TGTGCCAGCAGCTTACCCGACAGGGGGTCGGATCAGCCCCAGCATTTT. The full variable domain, its missing parts supplied by reference TRBV11-2 and TRBJ1-5, is EAGVAQSPRYKIIEKRQSVAFWCNPISGHATLYWYQQILGQGPKLLIQFQNNGVVDDSQLPKDRFSAERLKGVDSTLKIQPAKLEDSAVYLCASSLPDRGSDQPQHFGDGTRLSIL.